These 12 T cell receptor beta chains were sequenced from one sample in a study of post-analysis software for immune sequencing data. General observations from the study: Patients carried five TRBV segments more frequently than controls did, and TRBV5-6, TRBV5-1 and TRBV20-1 were among them.

For these receptors, no antigen is known. cDNA libraries for TCR beta contained unique molecular identifiers. TCRdb re-analysed the PCR reads in MiXCR, keeping a single row per CDR3 protein. The repertoire holds hundreds of thousands of distinct CDR3 sequences, approximately 38% seen once, with roughly 13% in the top ten. The sequencing input was blood. The receptor source for this set is a girl between 5 and 17 years old with multiple sclerosis.

This clonotype was found a few times. This chain links TRBV20-1 with TRBJ2-7; D possibly corresponds to TRBD2 (6 bases). Trimming removed 0 bases from V and 0 bases from J, with 9 bases in between. CDR3 length equals 14 residues. Germline V lookup: CDR1 DFQATT, CDR2 SNEGSKA (reference sequence). CDR3 sequence (DNA): TGCAGTGCTAGAGAGGGGACTGGCTCCTACGAGCAGTACTTC. It encodes CSAREGTGSYEQYF.

The chain has TRBV28 and TRBJ2-1, with 10 bases fitting TRBD2. This CDR3 is 18 amino acids long. V shed 4 bases, J shed 0 bases, and the junction held 9 bases outside the gene matches. Germline values: CDR1 MDHEN, CDR2 SYDVKM. This chain's CDR3 is CASSSSSSGGSSYNEQFF. Written as DNA, the CDR3 is TGTGCCAGCAGTTCTAGTAGTAGCGGGGGGAGCTCCTACAATGAGCAGTTCTTC.

V gene TRBV24-1 combines with J gene TRBJ1-1; unclear D gene. CDR3 length: 11 amino acids. The V gene's germline CDR1 is KGHDR and CDR2 SFDVKD. V was trimmed by 9 bases and J by 7 bases, leaving 11 bases between them. The CDR3 is CATAGGSEAFF. The CDR3 bases are TGTGCCACCGCTGGTGGCAGTGAAGCTTTCTTT.

This clonotype was picked up a small number of times. The chain carries TRBV24-1 and TRBJ2-6, with 8 nucleotides matching TRBD1. The ends lost 11 bases at V and 1 base at J; junction bases unmatched: 6. This CDR3 comprises 15 residues. Germline V gives CDR1 KGHDR, CDR2 SFDVKD. The CDR3 protein is CAIGTGLSGANVLTF. As DNA, the CDR3 is TGTGCCATCGGGACAGGCCTATCTGGGGCCAACGTCCTGACTTTC.

In its sample, this clonotype was seen a few times. The genes are TRBV7-9 and TRBJ2-4, with D possibly TRBD1 on 6 matching bases. Germline CDR1 is SEHNR and CDR2 is FQNEAQ (reference sequence). This CDR3 has 17 amino acids. Trimming took off 2 bases at V and 0 bases at J, with 14 bases between the two ends. The CDR3 loop is CASSLSGGGLAKNIQYF. The DNA for the CDR3 is TGTGCCAGCAGCTTAAGTGGTGGGGGCCTAGCCAAAAACATTCAGTACTTC.

This clonotype was counted only a few times. This rearrangement joins TRBV7-9 to TRBJ2-1; 10 nucleotides line up with TRBD1. CDR1 is SEHNR and CDR2 is FQNEAQ in the germline V gene (reference sequence). The CDR3 runs 16 residues. V was clipped by 3 bases and J by 8 bases; unmatched bases: 10. This CDR3 reads CASSLRGTGALDEQFF. As DNA, the CDR3 is TGTGCCAGCAGCTTGCGTGGGACAGGGGCTTTGGATGAGCAGTTCTTC.

The V and J genes are TRBV20-1 and TRBJ2-5; 11 nucleotides align to TRBD1. The last part of the DNA fits TRBJ2-7 better; the J call may be wrong. Per the germline V gene, CDR1 is DFQATT and CDR2 is SNEGSKA (reference sequence). This CDR3 contains 14 residues. The CDR3 nucleotides read TGCAGTGCTAGGGGGGACAGGGGGGCCTACGAGCAGTACTTC. Translation: CSARGDRGAYEQYF.

This chain uses TRBV20-1 with TRBJ2-7, with 8 bases fitting TRBD2. Trimming at V came to 3 bases and at J to 4 bases, leaving 14 bases not matched to a gene. This CDR3 contains 16 residues. Germline V lookup: CDR1 DFQATT, CDR2 SNEGSKA (reference sequence). The CDR3 reads CSASPPRGGTGYEQYF. For the CDR3, the DNA is TGCAGTGCTAGTCCCCCTCGGGGGGGCACGGGGTACGAGCAGTACTTC.

V usage is TRBV6-4 and J usage is TRBJ1-2; 7 bases agree with TRBD1. The V gene end was trimmed by 4 bases and the J gene end by 0 bases; junction bases not matched to a gene: 5. The CDR3 spans 15 residues. CDR1 and CDR2 from the germline V gene are MRHNA and SNTAGT. CDR3 in DNA: TGTGCCAGCAGTGCCACCGGGACAGCTAACTATGGCTACACCTTC. Translated, it gives CASSATGTANYGYTF.

The chain is built from TRBV20-1 and TRBJ2-1; D remains ambiguous. The V end was cut by 3 bases, the J end by 3 bases, with 6 bases between. The CDR3 runs 12 residues. The germline V gene encodes CDR1 DFQATT and CDR2 SNEGSKA (reference sequence). The CDR3 protein is CSARDGYNEQFF. For the CDR3, the DNA is TGCAGTGCTAGGGACGGCTACAATGAGCAGTTCTTC.

This clonotype has more than one count but fewer than ten. J is TRBJ2-5 and V is TRBV20-1; D is undetermined. CDR3 size: 15 residues. Germline V lookup: CDR1 DFQATT, CDR2 SNEGSKA (reference sequence). The ends were cut back, 6 bases at V and 0 bases at J, with 17 bases in the middle. CDR3 in amino acids: CSATLGFLYQETQYF. CDR3 nucleotides: TGCAGTGCCACCCTCGGTTTTCTGTACCAAGAGACCCAGTACTTC.

This clonotype was detected only a few times. The rearrangement uses TRBV27 and TRBJ1-2; TRBD1 agrees at 8 bases. The germline gives CDR1 MNHEY, CDR2 SMNVEV (reference sequence). The length of the CDR3 is 15 residues. J was trimmed by 4 bases and V by 0 bases; bases with no gene match: 4. The DNA for the CDR3 is TGTGCCAGCAGTTTATCGCGGACAGGGACCTATGGCTACACCTTC. Amino acids: CASSLSRTGTYGYTF.